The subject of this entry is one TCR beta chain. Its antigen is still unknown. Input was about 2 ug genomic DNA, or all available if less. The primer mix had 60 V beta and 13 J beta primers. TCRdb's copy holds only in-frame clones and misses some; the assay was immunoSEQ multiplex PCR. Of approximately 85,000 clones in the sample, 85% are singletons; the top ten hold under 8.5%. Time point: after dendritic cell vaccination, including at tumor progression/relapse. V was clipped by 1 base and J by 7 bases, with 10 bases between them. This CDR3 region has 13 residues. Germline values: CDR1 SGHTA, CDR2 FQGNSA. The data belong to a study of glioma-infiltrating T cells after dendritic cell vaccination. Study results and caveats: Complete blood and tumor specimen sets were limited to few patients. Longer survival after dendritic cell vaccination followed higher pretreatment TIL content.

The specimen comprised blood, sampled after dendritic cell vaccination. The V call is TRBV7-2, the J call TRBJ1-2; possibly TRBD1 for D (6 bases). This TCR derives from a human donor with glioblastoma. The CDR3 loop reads CASSLDGGAGYTF. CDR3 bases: TGTGCCAGCAGCTTAGATGGGGGGGCTGGCTACACCTTC.